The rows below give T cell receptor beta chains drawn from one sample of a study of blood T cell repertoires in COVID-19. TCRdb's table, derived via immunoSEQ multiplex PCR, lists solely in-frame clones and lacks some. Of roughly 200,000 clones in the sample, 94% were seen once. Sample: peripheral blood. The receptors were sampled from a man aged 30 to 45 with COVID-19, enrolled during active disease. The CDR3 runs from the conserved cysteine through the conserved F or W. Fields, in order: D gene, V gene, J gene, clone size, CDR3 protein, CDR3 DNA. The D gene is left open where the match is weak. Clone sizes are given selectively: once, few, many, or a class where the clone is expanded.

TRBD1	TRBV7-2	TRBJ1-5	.	CASSSGQGLNQPQHF	TGTGCCAGCAGCTCCGGACAGGGCCTCAATCAGCCCCAGCATTTT
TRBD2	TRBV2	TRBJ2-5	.	CASSSSGDETQYF	TGTGCCAGCAGTTCTAGCGGGGATGAGACCCAGTACTTC
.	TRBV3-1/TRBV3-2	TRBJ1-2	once	CASSQEDSNYGYTF	TGTGCCAGCAGCCAAGAAGACAGTAACTATGGCTACACCTTC
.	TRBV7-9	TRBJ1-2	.	CASSSKRLDSTLNYGYTF	TGTGCCAGCAGCTCGAAAAGGCTGGACAGCACGCTTAACTATGGCTACACCTTC
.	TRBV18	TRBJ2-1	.	CASSPPNPRSYNEQFF	TGTGCCAGCTCACCACCGAACCCCAGGTCCTACAATGAGCAGTTCTTC
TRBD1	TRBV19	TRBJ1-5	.	CASSTDREGNQPQHF	TGTGCCAGTAGTACCGACAGGGAGGGCAATCAGCCCCAGCATTTT
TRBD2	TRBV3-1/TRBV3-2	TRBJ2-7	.	CASRGMAGGPNEQYF	TGTGCCAGTAGGGGCATGGCGGGGGGGCCCAACGAGCAGTACTTC
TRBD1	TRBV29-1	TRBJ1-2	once	CSVPSYRGPNYGYTF	TGCAGCGTACCATCATACAGGGGGCCGAACTATGGCTACACCTTC
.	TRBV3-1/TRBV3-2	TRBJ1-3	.	CASSQPSRQRNTIYF	TGTGCCAGCAGCCAGCCCTCCCGACAGAGAAACACCATATATTTT
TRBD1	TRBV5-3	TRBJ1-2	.	CARSWNLKDRANYGYTF	TGTGCCAGAAGCTGGAACCTAAAGGACAGGGCTAACTATGGCTACACCTTC
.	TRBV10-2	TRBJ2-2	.	CASSESSVTGELFF	TGCGCCAGCAGTGAGTCCTCCGTTACCGGGGAGCTGTTTTTT
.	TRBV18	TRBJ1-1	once	CASSYRQDTEAFF	TGTGCCAGCTCATACCGACAGGACACTGAAGCTTTCTTT
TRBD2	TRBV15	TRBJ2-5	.	CATSRDTLAGAYF	TGTGCCACCAGCAGAGATACACTAGCGGGGGCCTACTTC
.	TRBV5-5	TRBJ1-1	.	CASSPHDMPAEAFF	TGTGCCAGCAGCCCCCATGACATGCCCGCTGAAGCTTTCTTT
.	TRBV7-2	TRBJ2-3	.	CASSFGGHSDTQYF	TGTGCCAGCAGCTTTGGAGGGCACTCAGATACGCAGTATTTT
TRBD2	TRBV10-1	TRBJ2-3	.	CASSVGGGSTDTQYF	TGCGCCAGCAGTGTCGGCGGGGGAAGCACAGATACGCAGTATTTT
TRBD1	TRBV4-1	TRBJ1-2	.	CASSATGNYGYTF	TGCGCCAGCAGCGCGACAGGGAACTATGGCTACACCTTC
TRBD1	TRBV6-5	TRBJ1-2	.	CASSRRSTGEGGYTF	TGTGCCAGCAGCCGCCGCTCGACAGGGGAAGGCGGCTACACCTTC
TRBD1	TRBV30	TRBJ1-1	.	CAWSAGQRNAFF	TGTGCCTGGAGTGCGGGACAGAGGAATGCTTTCTTT
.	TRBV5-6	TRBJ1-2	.	CASSLGGARVYYTF	TGTGCCAGCAGCTTGGGCGGAGCCAGGGTTTACTACACCTTC
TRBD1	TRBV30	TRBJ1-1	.	CAWSGQGGEAFF	TGTGCCTGGAGCGGACAGGGTGGTGAAGCTTTCTTT
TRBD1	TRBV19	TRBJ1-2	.	CASSLGTGGVYGYTF	TGTGCCAGTAGTCTCGGGACAGGGGGCGTCTATGGCTACACCTTC
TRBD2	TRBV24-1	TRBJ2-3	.	CATSETSGGLTDTQYF	TGTGCCACCAGTGAAACTAGCGGGGGCCTCACAGATACGCAGTATTTT
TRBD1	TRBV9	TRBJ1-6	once	CASSGTGDSPLHF	TGTGCCAGCAGCGGAACAGGGGATTCACCCCTCCACTTT
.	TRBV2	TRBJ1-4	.	CASTVGDEKLFF	TGTGCCAGCACAGTAGGGGATGAAAAACTGTTTTTT
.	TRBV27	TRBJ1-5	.	CASCFGVGGGPQHF	TGTGCCAGCTGTTTTGGGGTCGGGGGAGGGCCCCAGCATTTT
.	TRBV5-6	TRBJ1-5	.	CASSRGGLYSNQPQHF	TGTGCCAGCAGCCGGGGTGGGCTCTATAGCAATCAGCCCCAGCATTTT
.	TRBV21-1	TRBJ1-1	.	CASEGPRRAFF	TGTGCCAGCGAGGGCCCCAGGCGAGCTTTCTTT
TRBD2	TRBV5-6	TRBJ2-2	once	CASSLTSGANTGELFF	TGTGCCAGCAGCTTGACTAGCGGGGCCAACACCGGGGAGCTGTTTTTT
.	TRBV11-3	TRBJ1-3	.	CASSHNFPRGAVCCGNTIYF	TGTGCCAGCAGCCATAATTTTCCCAGGGGTGCGGTATGCTGCGGAAACACCATATATTTT
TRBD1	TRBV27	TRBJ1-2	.	CASSLDRGRNYGYTF	TGTGCCAGCTCACTTGACAGGGGGCGAAACTATGGCTACACCTTC
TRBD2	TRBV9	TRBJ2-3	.	CASSLLAGGTVTDTQYF	TGTGCCAGCAGCTTACTAGCGGGGGGGACGGTAACAGATACGCAGTATTTT
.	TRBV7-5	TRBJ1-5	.	CVRSAVQLNQPQHF	TGTGTCAGAAGCGCGGTTCAGCTCAATCAGCCCCAGCATTTT
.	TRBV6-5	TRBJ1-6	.	CASSNRDKRYSPLHF	TGTGCCAGCAGCAACCGGGACAAGAGGTATTCACCCCTCCACTTT
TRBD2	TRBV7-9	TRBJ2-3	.	CASSLVAGATDTQYF	TGTGCCAGCAGCTTAGTAGCGGGGGCCACAGATACGCAGTATTTT
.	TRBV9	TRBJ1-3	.	CASSVGRTDSGNTIYF	TGTGCCAGCAGCGTAGGTCGGACAGACTCTGGAAACACCATATATTTT
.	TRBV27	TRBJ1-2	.	CASSSGRALYGYTF	TGTGCCAGCAGTTCCGGCAGGGCCCTCTATGGCTACACCTTC
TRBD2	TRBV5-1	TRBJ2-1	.	CASSPGTSAYNEQFF	TGCGCCAGCAGCCCCGGGACTAGCGCCTACAATGAGCAGTTCTTC
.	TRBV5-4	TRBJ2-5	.	CASSLRAGIETQYF	TGTGCCAGCAGCTTGCGGGCGGGGATAGAGACCCAGTACTTC
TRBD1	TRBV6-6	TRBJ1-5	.	CASGQGRNQPQHF	TGTGCCAGTGGACAGGGAAGGAATCAGCCCCAGCATTTT
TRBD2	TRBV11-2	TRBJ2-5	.	CASSLVGTSGGARETQYF	TGTGCCAGCAGCTTAGTAGGGACTAGCGGGGGGGCCAGGGAGACCCAGTACTTC
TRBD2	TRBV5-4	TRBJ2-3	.	CASSLTGGQTDTQYF	TGTGCCAGCAGCTTGACGGGGGGGCAGACAGATACGCAGTATTTT
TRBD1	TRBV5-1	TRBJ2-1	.	CASSSRDRGHEQFF	TGCGCCAGCAGCTCCAGGGACAGGGGCCATGAGCAGTTCTTC
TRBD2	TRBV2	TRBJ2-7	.	CASRGGSYEQYF	TGTGCCAGCAGGGGGGGGTCCTACGAGCAGTACTTC
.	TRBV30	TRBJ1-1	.	CAWSVLSNTEAFF	TGTGCCTGGAGTGTACTATCGAACACTGAAGCTTTCTTT
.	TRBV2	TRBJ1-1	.	CASSVSGTEAFF	TGTGCCAGCAGTGTCTCGGGGACTGAAGCTTTCTTT
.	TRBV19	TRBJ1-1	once	CASSITGDTEAFF	TGTGCCAGTAGTATCACGGGGGACACTGAAGCTTTCTTT
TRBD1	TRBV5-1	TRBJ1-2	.	CASSGTGGVNYGYTF	TGCGCCAGTTCCGGGACAGGGGGCGTCAACTATGGCTACACCTTC
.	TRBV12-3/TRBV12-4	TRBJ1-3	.	CASDAGSGNTIYF	TGTGCCAGCGATGCCGGCTCTGGAAACACCATATATTTT
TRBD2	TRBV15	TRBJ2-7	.	CATSRVGRGGLGPYEQYF	TGTGCCACCAGCAGAGTGGGCCGGGGGGGCCTTGGGCCCTACGAGCAGTACTTC
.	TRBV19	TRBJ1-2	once	CASTSLLGNYYGYTF	TGTGCCAGTACTTCGCTGCTCGGTAACTACTATGGCTACACCTTC
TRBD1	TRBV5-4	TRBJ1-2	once	CASSPTGTDNGYTF	TGTGCCAGCAGCCCCACAGGGACAGACAATGGCTACACCTTC
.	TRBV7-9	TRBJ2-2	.	CASSFSARGLNTGELFF	TGTGCCAGCAGCTTTTCCGCCAGGGGCCTGAACACCGGGGAGCTGTTTTTT
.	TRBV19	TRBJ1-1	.	CASSIVAVSGEAFF	TGTGCCAGTAGTATAGTTGCGGTTAGCGGTGAAGCTTTCTTT